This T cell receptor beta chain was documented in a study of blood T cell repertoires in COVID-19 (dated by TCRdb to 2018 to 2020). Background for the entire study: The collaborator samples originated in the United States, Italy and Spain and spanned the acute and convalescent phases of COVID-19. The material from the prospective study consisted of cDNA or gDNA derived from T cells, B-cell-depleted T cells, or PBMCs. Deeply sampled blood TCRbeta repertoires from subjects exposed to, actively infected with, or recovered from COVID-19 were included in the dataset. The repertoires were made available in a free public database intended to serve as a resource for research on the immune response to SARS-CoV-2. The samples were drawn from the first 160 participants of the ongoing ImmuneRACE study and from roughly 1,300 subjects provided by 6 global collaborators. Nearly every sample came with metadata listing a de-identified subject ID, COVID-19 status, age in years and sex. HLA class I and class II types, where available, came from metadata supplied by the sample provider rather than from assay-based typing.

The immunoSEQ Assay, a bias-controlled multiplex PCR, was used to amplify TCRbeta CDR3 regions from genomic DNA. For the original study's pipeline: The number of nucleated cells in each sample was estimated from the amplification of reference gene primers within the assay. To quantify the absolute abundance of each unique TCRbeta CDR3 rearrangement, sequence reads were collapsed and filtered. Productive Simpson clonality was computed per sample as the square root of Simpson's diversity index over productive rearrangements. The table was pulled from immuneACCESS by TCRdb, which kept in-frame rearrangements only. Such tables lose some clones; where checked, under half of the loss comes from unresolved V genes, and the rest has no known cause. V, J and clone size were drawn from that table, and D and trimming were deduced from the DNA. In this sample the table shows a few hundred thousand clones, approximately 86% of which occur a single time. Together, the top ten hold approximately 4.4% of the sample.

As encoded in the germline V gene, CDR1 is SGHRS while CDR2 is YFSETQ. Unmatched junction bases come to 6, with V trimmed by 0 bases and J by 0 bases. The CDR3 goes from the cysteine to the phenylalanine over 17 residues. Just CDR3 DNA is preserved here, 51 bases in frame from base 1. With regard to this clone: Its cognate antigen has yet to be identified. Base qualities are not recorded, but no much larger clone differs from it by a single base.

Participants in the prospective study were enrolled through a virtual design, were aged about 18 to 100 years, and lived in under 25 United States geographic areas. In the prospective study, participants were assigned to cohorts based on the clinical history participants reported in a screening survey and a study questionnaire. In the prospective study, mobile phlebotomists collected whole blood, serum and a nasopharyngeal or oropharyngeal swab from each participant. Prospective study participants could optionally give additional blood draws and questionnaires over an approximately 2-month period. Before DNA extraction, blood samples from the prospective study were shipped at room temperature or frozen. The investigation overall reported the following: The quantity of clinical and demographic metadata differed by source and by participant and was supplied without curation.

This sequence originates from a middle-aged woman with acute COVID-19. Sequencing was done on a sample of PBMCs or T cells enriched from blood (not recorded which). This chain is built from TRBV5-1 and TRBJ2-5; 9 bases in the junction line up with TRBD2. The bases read TGCGCCAGCAGCTTGGGGTTATCTAGCGGGAACCAAGAGACCCAGTACTTC. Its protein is CASSLGLSSGNQETQYF.